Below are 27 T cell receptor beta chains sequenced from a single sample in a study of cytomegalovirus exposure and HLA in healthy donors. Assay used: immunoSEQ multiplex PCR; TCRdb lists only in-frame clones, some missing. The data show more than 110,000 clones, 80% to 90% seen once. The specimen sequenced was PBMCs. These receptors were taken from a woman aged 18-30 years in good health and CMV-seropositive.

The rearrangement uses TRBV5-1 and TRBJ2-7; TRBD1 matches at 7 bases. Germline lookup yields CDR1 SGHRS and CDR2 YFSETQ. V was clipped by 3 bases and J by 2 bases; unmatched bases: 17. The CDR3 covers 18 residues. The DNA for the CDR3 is TGCGCCAGCAGCTACCGGGACAGCGTCTACTTGAACACCTACGAGCAGTACTTC. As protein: CASSYRDSVYLNTYEQYF.

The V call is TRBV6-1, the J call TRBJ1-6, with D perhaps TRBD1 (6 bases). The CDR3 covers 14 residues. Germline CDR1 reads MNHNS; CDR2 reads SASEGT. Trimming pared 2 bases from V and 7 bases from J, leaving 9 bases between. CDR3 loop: CASSESGENSPLHF. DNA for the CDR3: TGTGCCAGCAGTGAATCAGGGGAGAATTCACCCCTCCACTTT.

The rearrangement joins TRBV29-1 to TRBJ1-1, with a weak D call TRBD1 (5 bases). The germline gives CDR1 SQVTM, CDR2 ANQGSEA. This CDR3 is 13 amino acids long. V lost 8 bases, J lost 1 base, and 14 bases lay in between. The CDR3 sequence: CSTLWGGNTEAFF. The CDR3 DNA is TGCAGCACTCTCTGGGGGGGGAACACTGAAGCTTTCTTT.

The CDR3 DNA follows: TGCGCCAGCAGTGAGTCCGGCAATCAGCCCCAGCATTTT. It is translated as CASSESGNQPQHF. This chain uses TRBV10-1 with TRBJ1-5, with D uncertain. Germline V CDR1 and CDR2: WNHNN, SYGVQD (reference sequence). The CDR3 totals 13 residues. Between the trimmed V and J ends, which lost 0 bases and 2 bases, there was a span of 2 bases.

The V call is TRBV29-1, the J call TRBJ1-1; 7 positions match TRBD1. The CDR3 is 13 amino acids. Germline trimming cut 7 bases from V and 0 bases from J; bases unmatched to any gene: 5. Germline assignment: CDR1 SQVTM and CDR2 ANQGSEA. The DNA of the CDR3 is TGCAGCGCCCAGGGGGGCATGAACACTGAAGCTTTCTTT. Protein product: CSAQGGMNTEAFF.

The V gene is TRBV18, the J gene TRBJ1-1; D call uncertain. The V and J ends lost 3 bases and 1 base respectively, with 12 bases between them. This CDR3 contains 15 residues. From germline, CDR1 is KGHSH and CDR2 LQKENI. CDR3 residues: CASSPQRAGNTEAFF. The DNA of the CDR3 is TGTGCCAGCTCACCGCAGCGGGCAGGGAACACTGAAGCTTTCTTT.

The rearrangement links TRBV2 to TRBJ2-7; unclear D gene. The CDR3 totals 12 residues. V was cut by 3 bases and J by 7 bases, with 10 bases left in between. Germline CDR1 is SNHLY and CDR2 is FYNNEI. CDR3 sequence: CASSESRWEQYF. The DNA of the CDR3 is TGTGCCAGCAGTGAGAGTCGATGGGAGCAGTACTTC.

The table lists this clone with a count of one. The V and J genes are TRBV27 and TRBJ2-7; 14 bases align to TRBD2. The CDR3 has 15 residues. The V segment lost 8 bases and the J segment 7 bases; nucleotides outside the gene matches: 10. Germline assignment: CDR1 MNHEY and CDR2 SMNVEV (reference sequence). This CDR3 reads CASGPGLAGAGEQYF. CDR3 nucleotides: TGTGCCAGCGGCCCGGGACTAGCGGGAGCCGGGGAGCAGTACTTC.

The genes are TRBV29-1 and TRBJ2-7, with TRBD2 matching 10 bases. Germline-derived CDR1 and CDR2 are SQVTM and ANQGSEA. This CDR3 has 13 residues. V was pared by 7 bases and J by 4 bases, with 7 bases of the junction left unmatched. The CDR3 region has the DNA TGCAGCGCAGCGGGAGGGCCGTTGTACGAGCAGTACTTC. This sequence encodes CSAAGGPLYEQYF.

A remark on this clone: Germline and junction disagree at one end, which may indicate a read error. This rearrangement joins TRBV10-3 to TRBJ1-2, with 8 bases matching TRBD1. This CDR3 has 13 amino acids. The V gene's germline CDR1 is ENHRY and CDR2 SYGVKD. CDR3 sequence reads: CAITETGDYGYTF. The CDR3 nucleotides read TGTGCCATCACTGAGACAGGGGACTATGGCTACACCTTC.

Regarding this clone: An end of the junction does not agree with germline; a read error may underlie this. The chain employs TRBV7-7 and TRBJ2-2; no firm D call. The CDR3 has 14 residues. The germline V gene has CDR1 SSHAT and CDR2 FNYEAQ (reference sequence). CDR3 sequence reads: CASSANRNTGELFF. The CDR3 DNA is TGTGCTAGCAGCGCAAACAGGAACACCGGGGAGCTGTTTTTT.

The CDR3 loop is CASSRQSLNTEAFF. CDR3 bases: TGTGCCAGCAGCCGACAGTCGCTTAACACTGAAGCTTTCTTT. The chain recombines TRBV5-4 with TRBJ1-1; possibly TRBD1 for D (5 bases). Germline CDR1 SGHNT, CDR2 YYREEE (reference sequence). V lost 4 bases, J lost 2 bases, and 12 bases lay in between. The CDR3 has 14 amino acids.

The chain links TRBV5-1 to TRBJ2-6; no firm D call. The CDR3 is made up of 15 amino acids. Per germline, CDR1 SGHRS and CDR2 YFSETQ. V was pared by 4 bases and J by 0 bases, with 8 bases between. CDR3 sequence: CASSPGLSGANVLTF. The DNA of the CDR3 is TGCGCCAGCAGCCCCGGTCTCTCTGGGGCCAACGTCCTGACTTTC.

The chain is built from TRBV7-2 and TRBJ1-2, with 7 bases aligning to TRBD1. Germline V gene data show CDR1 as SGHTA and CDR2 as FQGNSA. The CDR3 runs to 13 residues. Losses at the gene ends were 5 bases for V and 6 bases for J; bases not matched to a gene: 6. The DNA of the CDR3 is TGTGCCAGCAGCATAGACAGGGACCATGGCTACACCTTC. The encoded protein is CASSIDRDHGYTF.

As DNA, the CDR3 is TGTGCCAGCAGCCCCGGGACAGGGGTTGGGGCCAAAAACATTCAGTACTTC. The encoded protein is CASSPGTGVGAKNIQYF. The chain carries TRBV9 and TRBJ2-4, with 10 bases that match TRBD1. V lost 4 bases and J lost 1; bases outside the gene matches: 8. CDR3 length: 17 residues. Germline values: CDR1 SGDLS, CDR2 YYNGEE.

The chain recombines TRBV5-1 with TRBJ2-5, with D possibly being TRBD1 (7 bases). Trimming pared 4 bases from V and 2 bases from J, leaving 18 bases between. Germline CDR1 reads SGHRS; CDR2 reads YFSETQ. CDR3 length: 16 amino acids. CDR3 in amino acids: CASSLPIQGRQETQYF. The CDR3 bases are TGCGCCAGCAGCCTCCCAATACAGGGGAGGCAAGAGACCCAGTACTTC. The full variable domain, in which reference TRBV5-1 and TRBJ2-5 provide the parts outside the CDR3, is KAGVTQTPRYLIKTRGQQVTLSCSPISGHRSVSWYQQTPGQGLQFLFEYFSETQRNKGNFPGRFSGRQFSNSRSEMNVSTLELGDSALYLCASSLPIQGRQETQYFGPGTRLLVL.

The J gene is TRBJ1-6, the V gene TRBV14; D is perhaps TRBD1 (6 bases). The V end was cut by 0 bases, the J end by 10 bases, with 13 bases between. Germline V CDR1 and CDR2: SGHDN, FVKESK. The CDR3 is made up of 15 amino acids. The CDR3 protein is CASSQDRGIGSPLHF. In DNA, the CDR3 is TGTGCCAGCAGCCAAGACAGGGGCATCGGGTCACCCCTCCACTTT.

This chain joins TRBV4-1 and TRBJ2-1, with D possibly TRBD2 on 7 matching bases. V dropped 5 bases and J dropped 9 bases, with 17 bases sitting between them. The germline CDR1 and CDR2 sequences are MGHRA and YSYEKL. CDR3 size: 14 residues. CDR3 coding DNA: TGCGCCAGCAGCAAGGGGGAGCGGGATCGTGAGCAGTTCTTC. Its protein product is CASSKGERDREQFF.

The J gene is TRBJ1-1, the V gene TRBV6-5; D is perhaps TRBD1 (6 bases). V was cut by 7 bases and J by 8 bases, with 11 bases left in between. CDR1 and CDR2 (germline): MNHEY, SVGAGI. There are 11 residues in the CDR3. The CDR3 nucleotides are TGTGCCAGCACATCCGGGACAGAAGCTTTCTTT. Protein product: CASTSGTEAFF.

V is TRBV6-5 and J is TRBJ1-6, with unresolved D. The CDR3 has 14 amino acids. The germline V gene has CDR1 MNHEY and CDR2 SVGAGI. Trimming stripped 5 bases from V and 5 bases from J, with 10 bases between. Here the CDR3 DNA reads TGTGCCAGCAGTGCAGGTGCTAATAATTCACCCCTCCACTTT. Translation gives CASSAGANNSPLHF.

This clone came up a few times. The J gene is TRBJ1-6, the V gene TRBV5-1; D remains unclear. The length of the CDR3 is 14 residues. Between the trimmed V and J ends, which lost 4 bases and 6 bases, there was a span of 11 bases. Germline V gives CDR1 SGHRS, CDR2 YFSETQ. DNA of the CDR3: TGCGCCAGCAGCCGGGGAGACACTAATTCACCCCTCCACTTT. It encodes CASSRGDTNSPLHF.

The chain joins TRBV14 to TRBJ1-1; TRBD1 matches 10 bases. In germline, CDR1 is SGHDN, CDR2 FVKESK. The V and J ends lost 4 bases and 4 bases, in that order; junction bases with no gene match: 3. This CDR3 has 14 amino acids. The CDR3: CASSPRQGATEAFF. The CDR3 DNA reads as TGTGCCAGCAGCCCACGACAGGGGGCCACTGAAGCTTTCTTT. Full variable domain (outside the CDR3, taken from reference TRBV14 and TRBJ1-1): EAGVTQFPSHSVIEKGQTVTLRCDPISGHDNLYWYRRVMGKEIKFLLHFVKESKQDESGMPNNRFLAERTGGTYSTLKVQPAELEDSGVYFCASSPRQGATEAFFGQGTRLTVV.

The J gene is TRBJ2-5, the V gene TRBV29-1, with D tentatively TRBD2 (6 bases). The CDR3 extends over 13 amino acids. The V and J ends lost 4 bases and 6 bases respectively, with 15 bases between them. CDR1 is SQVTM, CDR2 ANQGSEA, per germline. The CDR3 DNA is TGCAGCGTTGCAGGCGGGGAGGAAAAGACCCAGTACTTC. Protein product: CSVAGGEEKTQYF.

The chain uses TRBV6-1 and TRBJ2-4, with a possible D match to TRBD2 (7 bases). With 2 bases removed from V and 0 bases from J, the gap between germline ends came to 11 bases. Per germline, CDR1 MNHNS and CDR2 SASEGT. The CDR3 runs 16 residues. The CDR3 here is CASSELRGLAKNIQYF. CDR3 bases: TGTGCCAGCAGTGAACTGCGGGGGCTAGCCAAAAACATTCAGTACTTC.

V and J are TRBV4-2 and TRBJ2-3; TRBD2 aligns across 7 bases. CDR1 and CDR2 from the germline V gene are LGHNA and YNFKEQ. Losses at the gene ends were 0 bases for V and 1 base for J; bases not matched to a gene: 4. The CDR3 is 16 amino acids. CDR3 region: CASSQDFTSGTDTQYF. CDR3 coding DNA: TGTGCCAGCAGCCAAGATTTCACTAGCGGCACAGATACGCAGTATTTT.

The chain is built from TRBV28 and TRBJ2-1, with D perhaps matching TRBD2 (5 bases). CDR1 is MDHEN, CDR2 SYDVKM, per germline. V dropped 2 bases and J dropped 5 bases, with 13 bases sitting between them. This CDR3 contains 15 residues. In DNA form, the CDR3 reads TGTGCCAGCAGTTTAGTTGTAGCGAATCACAATGAGCAGTTCTTC. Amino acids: CASSLVVANHNEQFF.

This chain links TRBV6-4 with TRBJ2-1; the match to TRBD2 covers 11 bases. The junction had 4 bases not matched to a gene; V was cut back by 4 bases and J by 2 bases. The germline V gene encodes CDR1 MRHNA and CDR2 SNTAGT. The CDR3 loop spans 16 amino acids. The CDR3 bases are TGTGCCAGCAGTGCGGGTAGCGGGGGGGCCTACAATGAGCAGTTCTTC. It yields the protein CASSAGSGGAYNEQFF.